The 4 T cell receptor beta chains listed next were all sequenced from one sample in a study of beta chain features in type 1 diabetes. Expressed TCRB transcripts were sequenced, since all the RNA that had been isolated was reverse transcribed. Measured with immunoSEQ multiplex PCR; TCRdb has only the in-frame clones, and not every one. This sample has 300,000 or so clones; 13% occur once, and the top ten carry roughly 0.015%. These receptors' targets are unknown. Study-wide findings and caveats: Significant though moderate, a shortening of TCRB CDR3s appeared in all four CD4+ subsets of Type 1 diabetes patients.

Material: naive CD4+ T cells from blood. The receptors were gathered from a woman between 18 and 30 years old with type 1 diabetes.

This clone has only a few counts. The chain is built from TRBV18 and TRBJ1-2; no firm D call. With 2 bases removed from V and 8 bases from J, the gap between germline ends came to 12 bases. The CDR3 extends over 13 amino acids. Germline V CDR1 and CDR2: KGHSH, LQKENI. The DNA for the CDR3 is TGTGCCAGCTCACCAGAGCGGCTGTGGGGCTACACCTTC. It is translated as CASSPERLWGYTF.

This clone was detected only a few times. The V gene is TRBV5-4, the J gene TRBJ1-5; D uncertain. The V gene's germline CDR1 is SGHNT and CDR2 YYREEE (reference sequence). The CDR3 extends over 15 amino acids. Trimming left V 2 bases short and J 6 bases short, with 15 bases between. The CDR3 DNA is TGTGCCAGCAGCTTTGGAGGGCAAGGCCCTCAGCCCCAGCATTTT. It codes for CASSFGGQGPQPQHF. The variable domain in full, completed from reference TRBV5-4 and TRBJ1-5, reads ETGVTQSPTHLIKTRGQQVTLRCSSQSGHNTVSWYQQALGQGPQFIFQYYREEENGRGNFPPRFSGLQFPNYSSELNVNALELDDSALYLCASSFGGQGPQPQHFGDGTRLSIL.

In this sample, this clone turned up a few times. The CDR3 is CASSLSDREANVLTF. The CDR3 DNA reads TGTGCCAGCAGTCTGTCGGACAGAGAGGCCAACGTCCTGACTTTC. V is TRBV28 and J is TRBJ2-6; D may be TRBD1 (6 bases). Germline CDR1 reads MDHEN; CDR2 reads SYDVKM. The CDR3 covers 15 residues. The V end was cut by 5 bases, the J end by 6 bases, with 14 bases between.

This clone was counted only a few times. CDR3 loop: CASRGALSYEQYF. Written as DNA, the CDR3 is TGTGCCAGCAGGGGGGCACTCTCCTACGAGCAGTACTTC. V gene TRBV28 combines with J gene TRBJ2-7, with D possibly TRBD1 on 6 matching bases. This CDR3 comprises 13 residues. Per the germline V gene, CDR1 is MDHEN and CDR2 is SYDVKM. Trimming removed 6 bases at V and 0 bases at J, with 9 bases between. The full variable domain, rest sourced from reference TRBV28 and TRBJ2-7, is DVKVTQSSRYLVKRTGEKVFLECVQDMDHENMFWYRQDPGLGLRLIYFSYDVKMKEKGDIPEGYSVSREKKERFSLILESASTNQTSMYLCASRGALSYEQYFGPGTRLTVT.